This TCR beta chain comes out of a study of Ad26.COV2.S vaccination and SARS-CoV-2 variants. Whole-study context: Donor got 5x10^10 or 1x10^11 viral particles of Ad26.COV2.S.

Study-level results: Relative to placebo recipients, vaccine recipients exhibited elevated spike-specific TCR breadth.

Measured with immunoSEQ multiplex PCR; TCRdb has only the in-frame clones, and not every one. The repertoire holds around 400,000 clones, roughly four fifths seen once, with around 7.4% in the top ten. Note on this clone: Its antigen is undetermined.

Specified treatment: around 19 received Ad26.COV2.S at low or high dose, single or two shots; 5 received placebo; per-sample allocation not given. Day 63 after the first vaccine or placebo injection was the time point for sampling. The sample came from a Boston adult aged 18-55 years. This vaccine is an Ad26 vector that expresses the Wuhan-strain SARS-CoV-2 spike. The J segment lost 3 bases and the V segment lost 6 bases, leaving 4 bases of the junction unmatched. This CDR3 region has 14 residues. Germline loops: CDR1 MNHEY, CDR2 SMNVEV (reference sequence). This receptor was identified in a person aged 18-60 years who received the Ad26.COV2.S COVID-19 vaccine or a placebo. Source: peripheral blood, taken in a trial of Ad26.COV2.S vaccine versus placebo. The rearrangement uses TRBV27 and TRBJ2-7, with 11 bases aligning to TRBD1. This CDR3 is CASSGTGGFYEQYF. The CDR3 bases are TGTGCCAGCAGCGGGACAGGGGGGTTCTACGAGCAGTACTTC.